Shown below are 31 T cell receptor beta chains from a single sample sequenced in a study of cytomegalovirus exposure and HLA in healthy donors. PCR employed 60 Vbeta and 13 Jbeta primers. The repertoire was sequenced with immunoSEQ multiplex PCR; TCRdb's copy has only in-frame clones and lacks some. Of 130,000 to 150,000 clones listed, roughly 62% are singletons. The specimen sequenced was PBMCs. The receptor set was obtained from a man between 60 and 70 years old in good health and CMV-seronegative.

V and J are TRBV6-5 and TRBJ2-7; 9 bases line up with TRBD2. CDR1 is MNHEY and CDR2 is SVGAGI in the germline V gene. CDR3 length equals 16 residues. V was pared by 4 bases and J by 6 bases, with 13 bases of the junction left unmatched. The CDR3 sequence: CASSSPSAGGRSEQYF. CDR3 bases: TGTGCCAGCAGTTCCCCCTCAGCGGGAGGCCGGTCCGAGCAGTACTTC.

The gene calls are TRBV5-1 and TRBJ1-2; D remains ambiguous. CDR3 length equals 15 residues. Trimming stripped 4 bases from V and 4 bases from J, with 17 bases between. Looked up from germline, CDR1 is SGHRS and CDR2 is YFSETQ. CDR3 residues: CASSPGQARSYGYTF. CDR3 coding DNA: TGCGCCAGCAGCCCAGGTCAGGCACGCTCCTATGGCTACACCTTC.

This chain joins TRBV7-9 and TRBJ2-5; 10 nucleotides align to TRBD1. V shed 7 bases, J shed 4 bases, and the junction held 15 bases outside the gene matches. The CDR3 runs 17 residues. Germline CDR1 SEHNR, CDR2 FQNEAQ (reference sequence). CDR3 in DNA: TGTGCCAGCACCAGGAACCTTGGGACAGGGGTTGTAGAGACCCAGTACTTC. Its translation: CASTRNLGTGVVETQYF.

This chain connects TRBV19 to TRBJ2-7; TRBD2 matches at 12 bases. This CDR3 is built from 16 residues. V shed 5 bases, J shed 4 bases, and the junction held 9 bases outside the gene matches. Germline V CDR1 and CDR2: LNHDA, SQIVND (reference sequence). CDR3 sequence: CASSGTSGSSFYEQYF. CDR3 nucleotide sequence: TGTGCCAGTAGTGGGACTAGCGGGTCCTCCTTTTACGAGCAGTACTTC.

This clone turned up a few times. The sample has other DNA sequences that encode this CDR3 too. The gene calls are TRBV9 and TRBJ2-7, with 10 positions matching TRBD2. CDR1 is SGDLS and CDR2 is YYNGEE in the germline V gene. The CDR3 runs 16 residues. The ends lost 0 bases at V and 5 bases at J; junction bases unmatched: 8. The CDR3 region is CASSVGDSGRRDEQYF. CDR3 DNA: TGTGCCAGCAGCGTAGGGGATAGCGGGAGGCGCGACGAGCAGTACTTC.

The V call is TRBV9, the J call TRBJ1-1, with D hard to call. The V and J ends lost 0 bases and 0 bases respectively, with 6 bases between them. The CDR3 extends over 14 amino acids. Germline values: CDR1 SGDLS, CDR2 YYNGEE. CDR3 loop: CASSVEQMNTEAFF. The CDR3 DNA follows: TGTGCCAGCAGCGTAGAACAAATGAACACTGAAGCTTTCTTT.

This clone was detected once. V gene TRBV11-1 combines with J gene TRBJ1-1; D gene ambiguous. CDR3 length: 11 amino acids. CDR1 is SGHAT and CDR2 is FQDESV in the germline V gene (reference sequence). The germline V and J ends were trimmed by 2 bases and 6 bases, with 4 bases remaining between them. CDR3 sequence reads: CASSLRAEAFF. CDR3 DNA: TGTGCCAGCAGCTTACGTGCTGAAGCTTTCTTT. The variable domain in full, completed from reference TRBV11-1 and TRBJ1-1, reads EAEVAQSPRYKITEKSQAVAFWCDPISGHATLYWYRQILGQGPELLVQFQDESVVDDSQLPKDRFSAERLKGVDSTLKIQPAELGDSAMYLCASSLRAEAFFGQGTRLTVV.

The genes are TRBV10-3 and TRBJ1-5; 7 bases agree with TRBD1. Germline CDR1 ENHRY, CDR2 SYGVKD. CDR3 size: 14 residues. With 5 bases clipped from V and 6 bases from J, the junction kept 7 bases outside the gene matches. The CDR3 sequence is CAISNDRVGQPQHF. The CDR3 DNA follows: TGTGCCATCAGTAACGACAGGGTGGGTCAGCCCCAGCATTTT.

This chain uses TRBV7-8 with TRBJ2-7; TRBD1 matches at 9 bases. V lost 1 base, J lost 0 bases, and 4 bases stayed unmatched. CDR1 and CDR2 (germline): SGHVS, FQNEAQ. The CDR3 is 16 residues long. The CDR3 region is CASSLGGTGTSYEQYF. CDR3 coding DNA: TGTGCCAGCAGCTTAGGGGGGACAGGGACCTCCTACGAGCAGTACTTC.

The DNA of the CDR3 is TGCGCCAGCAGCCCGGGACAGGGGTCGGACATTCAGTACTTC. Protein product: CASSPGQGSDIQYF. This chain joins TRBV4-3 and TRBJ2-4; 10 bases align to TRBD1. J lost 8 bases, V lost 4 bases, and 5 bases had no gene match. Germline V CDR1 and CDR2: LGHNA, YSLEER. The CDR3 sequence is 14 residues long.

This clone has a handful of counts. Other DNA sequences in this sample translate to the same CDR3. The chain uses TRBV5-4 and TRBJ2-5, with D possibly matching TRBD2 (5 bases). The CDR3 contains 14 residues. Germline assignment: CDR1 SGHNT and CDR2 YYREEE (reference sequence). V was shortened by 0 bases and J by 3 bases, with 9 bases between the two germline ends. CDR3 coding DNA: TGTGCCAGCAGCTTGGAGCTAGCTGAAGAGACCCAGTACTTC. This gives the protein CASSLELAEETQYF.

This sequence joins TRBV5-1 and TRBJ2-5, with 8 nucleotides matching TRBD2. Germline CDR1 SGHRS, CDR2 YFSETQ. The CDR3 extends over 15 amino acids. After removal of 4 bases from V and 0 bases from J, the junction contained 5 bases not matched to a gene. The DNA for the CDR3 is TGCGCCAGCAGCCCATTAGCGGGGAACCAAGAGACCCAGTACTTC. Amino acid sequence: CASSPLAGNQETQYF.

V gene TRBV9 combines with J gene TRBJ1-1; tentative D call: TRBD1 (5 bases). The CDR3 spans 15 residues. Germline-derived CDR1 and CDR2 are SGDLS and YYNGEE. V lost 4 bases and J lost 5, with 18 bases in between. The CDR3 protein is CASSPNLGGETEAFF. CDR3 nucleotides: TGTGCCAGCAGCCCTAATTTGGGAGGGGAAACTGAAGCTTTCTTT. Full variable domain (rest looked up from reference TRBV9 and TRBJ1-1): DSGVTQTPKHLITATGQRVTLRCSPRSGDLSVYWYQQSLDQGLQFLIQYYNGEERAKGNILERFSAQQFPDLHSELNLSSLELGDSALYFCASSPNLGGETEAFFGQGTRLTVV.

The chain joins TRBV6-1 to TRBJ2-5, with 9 bases identical to TRBD2. V shed 10 bases and J 5 bases; nucleotides not matched to a gene: 8. There are 13 residues in the CDR3. The V gene's germline CDR1 is MNHNS and CDR2 SASEGT. The CDR3 DNA follows: TGTGCCACCCTACTAGCGGGTGGGGAGACCCAGTACTTC. Amino acid sequence: CATLLAGGETQYF.

The J gene is TRBJ2-3, the V gene TRBV11-2; 8 bases align to TRBD2. V was pared by 2 bases and J by 4 bases, with 5 bases of the junction left unmatched. The CDR3 loop spans 15 amino acids. Germline V gene lookup returns CDR1 SGHAT and CDR2 FQNNGV. Written as DNA, the CDR3 is TGTGCCAGCAGCTTAAGCGGGAGCAGGTCAGATACGCAGTATTTT. This translates into CASSLSGSRSDTQYF.

The chain has TRBV30 and TRBJ2-3; possibly TRBD2 for D (5 bases). This CDR3 region has 13 residues. CDR1 and CDR2 from the germline V gene are GTSNPN and SVGIG (reference sequence). Trimming stripped 4 bases from V and 3 bases from J, with 11 bases between. The CDR3 nucleotides read TGTGCCTGGACACCGGGCGGGACAGATACGCAGTATTTT. As protein: CAWTPGGTDTQYF.

V is TRBV30 and J is TRBJ2-7; 9 nucleotides align to TRBD1. The germline V gene encodes CDR1 GTSNPN and CDR2 SVGIG (reference sequence). J gave up 3 bases and V 4 bases, and 13 bases lay outside the gene matches. The CDR3 is 16 residues long. CDR3 bases: TGTGCCTGGATCGCCAACAAGGGGACAGGGTACTACGAGCAGTACTTC. Translating gives CAWIANKGTGYYEQYF.

This clone has only one observation. The rearrangement links TRBV4-3 to TRBJ2-1; maybe TRBD2 (5 bases). CDR3 length: 14 residues. Trimming removed 6 bases at V and 5 bases at J, with 14 bases between. Looked up from germline, CDR1 is LGHNA and CDR2 is YSLEER. The CDR3: CASSLAGGDNEQFF. Written as DNA, the CDR3 is TGCGCCAGCAGTCTGGCCGGAGGAGACAATGAGCAGTTCTTC.

V and J are TRBV7-9 and TRBJ2-5; D is undetermined. From germline, CDR1 is SEHNR and CDR2 FQNEAQ (reference sequence). The V gene lost 0 bases and the J gene lost 4 bases, with 6 bases spanning the gap. This CDR3 has 13 amino acids. CDR3 in amino acids: CASSLANGETQYF. In DNA, the CDR3 is TGTGCCAGCAGCTTAGCCAACGGAGAGACCCAGTACTTC.

The V gene is TRBV10-3, the J gene TRBJ2-5, with D perhaps TRBD2 (6 bases). The V end lost 2 bases, the J end lost 5 bases, and 15 bases lay between the germline ends. In germline, CDR1 is ENHRY, CDR2 SYGVKD. The CDR3 has 15 amino acids. The chain's CDR3 is CAISEAEGFGETQYF. CDR3 coding DNA: TGTGCCATCAGTGAGGCGGAGGGGTTCGGGGAGACCCAGTACTTC.

This clone turned up a few times. V usage is TRBV19 and J usage is TRBJ2-7; 10 positions agree with TRBD1. Germline V lookup: CDR1 LNHDA, CDR2 SQIVND (reference sequence). CDR3 size: 14 residues. J was trimmed by 4 bases and V by 7 bases; bases with no gene match: 7. In DNA, the CDR3 is TGTGCCAGTACCACGACAGGGGGCGGATACGAGCAGTACTTC. It codes for CASTTTGGGYEQYF.

The gene calls are TRBV7-6 and TRBJ2-7; the match to TRBD2 covers 8 bases. Germline loops: CDR1 SGHVS, CDR2 FNYEAQ. J lost 6 bases, V lost 7 bases, and 14 bases had no gene match. The CDR3 is 15 residues long. CDR3 in amino acids: CASTSGTSLISEQYF. CDR3 bases: TGTGCCAGCACCTCCGGGACTAGTCTAATAAGCGAGCAGTACTTC.

The chain has TRBV19 and TRBJ1-1; unclear D gene. The germline CDR1 and CDR2 sequences are LNHDA and SQIVND (reference sequence). This CDR3 region has 13 residues. V gave up 5 bases and J gave up 11 bases, with 18 bases separating them. The CDR3 DNA reads TGTGCCAGTAGTCCCGCGGGAGGGATGTATGCTTTCTTT. Protein: CASSPAGGMYAFF.

The rearrangement links TRBV5-6 to TRBJ2-6; D is perhaps TRBD2 (5 bases). Trimming cost V 4 bases and J 2 bases, with 10 bases left between them. The CDR3 sequence is 15 residues long. CDR1 SGHDT and CDR2 YYEEEE come from the germline V gene. CDR3 sequence: CASSRRDPGANVLTF. The CDR3 nucleotides read TGTGCCAGCAGCCGACGGGATCCTGGGGCCAACGTCCTGACTTTC.

This sequence joins TRBV29-1 and TRBJ1-1; 9 nucleotides match TRBD1. V trimming: 3 bases; J trimming: 10 bases; junction bases outside the gene matches: 12. Germline V gene lookup returns CDR1 SQVTM and CDR2 ANQGSEA. This CDR3 region has 14 residues. CDR3 in amino acids: CSVEARTGVLGAFF. The CDR3, as DNA: TGCAGCGTTGAGGCCAGGACAGGGGTTCTGGGAGCTTTCTTT.

A remark on this clone: A junction boundary mismatches the germline segment, possibly from a read error. The chain couples TRBV5-7 to TRBJ2-3; no definite D call. TRBV5-7 is labeled an ORF, and its function is uncertain. The CDR3 has 14 residues. The CDR3 bases are TGTGCCAGGAGCTTGTCATCCGCTAGAGGTACGCAGTATTTT. It is translated as CARSLSSARGTQYF.

The rearrangement joins TRBV4-1 to TRBJ2-3; 14 bases are a match to TRBD2. Germline CDR1 reads MGHRA; CDR2 reads YSYEKL. The CDR3 has 16 amino acids. After removal of 4 bases from V and 6 bases from J, the junction contained 6 bases not matched to a gene. CDR3 sequence: CASSPRLAGGGDTQYF. The DNA of the CDR3 is TGCGCCAGCAGCCCCCGACTAGCGGGAGGGGGGGATACGCAGTATTTT.

The CDR3: CASSEMRQGDTEAFF. The CDR3 nucleotides read TGTGCCAGCAGTGAAATGAGGCAGGGCGACACTGAAGCTTTCTTT. The chain joins TRBV2 to TRBJ1-1, with D possibly TRBD1 on 5 matching bases. The germline V gene has CDR1 SNHLY and CDR2 FYNNEI. The CDR3 contains 15 residues. Trimming took off 2 bases at V and 3 bases at J, with 13 bases between the two ends.

This chain connects TRBV10-3 to TRBJ1-2; D uncertain. CDR3 size: 13 residues. V was pared by 6 bases and J by 7 bases, with 15 bases between. Germline V CDR1 and CDR2: ENHRY, SYGVKD. The CDR3 sequence is CAISRPGIGGYTF. In DNA form, the CDR3 reads TGTGCCATCAGCCGTCCAGGAATAGGTGGCTACACCTTC.

This clone was seen more than once but under ten times. J is TRBJ2-2 and V is TRBV5-1; D is possibly TRBD2 (6 bases). Trimming left V 0 bases short and J 6 bases short, with 12 bases between. The CDR3 spans 15 residues. Germline V gene lookup returns CDR1 SGHRS and CDR2 YFSETQ. DNA for the CDR3: TGCGCCAGCAGCTTGGCGGGAGTATTAGCCGGGGAGCTGTTTTTT. Its protein is CASSLAGVLAGELFF.

The chain links TRBV6-1 to TRBJ1-3; D gene unclear. Trimming took 1 base from V and 0 from J, leaving 7 bases between them. Germline values: CDR1 MNHNS, CDR2 SASEGT. The CDR3 is 15 amino acids. CDR3 nucleotide sequence: TGTGCCAGCAGTGAAGACAGCTTCTCTGGAAACACCATATATTTT. Translated: CASSEDSFSGNTIYF.